This TCR beta chain was identified during a study of Ad26.COV2.S vaccination and SARS-CoV-2 variants. Points from the study as a whole: Compared with placebo recipients, vaccine recipients had higher spike-specific TCR breadth. An underestimation of total T cell responses may have resulted from the TCR breadth and depth analyses.

CDR3 length: 11 amino acids. Trimming removed 8 bases from V and 8 bases from J, with 15 bases in between. CDR1 is DFQATT and CDR2 is SNEGSKA in the germline V gene (reference sequence). This clone showed up just once. The antigen is undetermined. Described treatment: roughly 20 received Ad26.COV2.S at low or high dose, single or two shots; about 5 received placebo; per-sample allocation not given. Day 63 after the first vaccine or placebo injection was the time point for sampling. This person who donated was an adult of 18-55 years in Boston. Vaccine was an Ad26 vector expressing Wuhan-strain SARS-CoV-2 spike. Generated by immunoSEQ multiplex PCR, the TCRdb table keeps only in-frame clones and is missing some. The data contain around 500,000 clones, about 88% of them singletons.

This specimen was peripheral blood, taken in a trial of Ad26.COV2.S vaccine versus placebo. The rearrangement joins TRBV20-1 to TRBJ1-2; the D is unclear. The source of this sequence is a person between 18 and 60 years old who received the Ad26.COV2.S COVID-19 vaccine or a placebo. The CDR3 DNA reads TGCAGTCCGGCTACCCTCCCGGGCTACACCTTC. As protein: CSPATLPGYTF.